A selection of T cell receptor beta chains follows, all from one sample in a study of blood T cells in healthy people across ages. Each CDR3 protein is one row after TCRdb ran MiXCR on the 5' RACE reads. This sample has around 780,000 distinct CDR3 sequences, with roughly 50% found just once. The specimen sequenced was blood. The receptors stem from a man aged 35-49 years in good health. CDR3s include the opening cysteine and the closing phenylalanine or tryptophan. Fields, in order: D gene, clone size, J gene, V gene, CDR3 protein, CDR3 DNA. The D gene is left open where the match is weak. The size field is filled for only some rows; it gives once, few, many or a size class.

TRBD2,few,TRBJ2-5,TRBV6-6,CASRPGLAGGIQETQYF,TGTGCCAGCAGACCCGGACTAGCGGGAGGGATCCAAGAGACCCAGTACTTC
.,many,TRBJ2-5,TRBV4-1,CASSQGGSETQYF,TGCGCCAGCAGCCAAGGGGGTTCAGAGACCCAGTACTTC
.,.,TRBJ2-1,TRBV2,CASTDYSSNEQFF,TGTGCCAGCACTGACTACAGCTCCAATGAGCAGTTCTTC
.,once,TRBJ2-1,TRBV5-1,CASSLGQKYNEQFF,TGCGCCAGCAGCTTGGGACAGAAATACAATGAGCAGTTCTTC
.,once,TRBJ2-6,TRBV12-3/TRBV12-4,CASSHNSGGPGANVLTF,TGTGCCAGCAGTCATAACTCCGGGGGCCCTGGGGCCAACGTCCTGACTTTC
.,.,TRBJ1-1,TRBV12-3/TRBV12-4,CASSLTVTNTEAFF,TGTGCCAGCAGTTTGACAGTGACGAACACTGAAGCTTTCTTT
TRBD1,.,TRBJ1-5,TRBV6-5,CASREQGAGNQPQHF,TGTGCCAGCAGAGAACAGGGGGCGGGCAATCAGCCCCAGCATTTT
TRBD1,.,TRBJ1-2,TRBV18,CASSPKTGANYGYTF,TGTGCCAGCTCACCGAAAACAGGGGCTAACTATGGCTACACCTTC
.,.,TRBJ2-2,TRBV14,CASSQKGTGELFF,TGTGCCAGCAGTCAGAAGGGGACCGGGGAGCTGTTTTTT
.,.,TRBJ2-5,TRBV14,CASSQGLLRGWETQYF,TGTGCCAGCAGCCAAGGGCTCCTGCGGGGATGGGAGACCCAGTACTTC
TRBD1,few,TRBJ2-5,TRBV4-3,CASSPRGTGTGVETQYF,TGCGCCAGCAGCCCCAGGGGAACCGGGACAGGGGTAGAGACCCAGTACTTC
.,.,TRBJ2-7,TRBV21-1,CASSKVSGNCHEQYF,TGTGCCAGCAGCAAAGTGTCAGGGAACTGTCACGAGCAGTACTTC
.,few,TRBJ1-2,TRBV5-1,CASSSGGTQYGYTF,TGCGCCAGCAGCTCGGGAGGGACCCAGTATGGCTACACCTTC
TRBD2,few,TRBJ2-3,TRBV2,CASKLAGRTDTQYF,TGTGCCAGCAAGCTAGCGGGGCGCACAGATACGCAGTATTTT
TRBD1,.,TRBJ2-6,TRBV10-3,CAISAQGASGANVLTF,TGTGCCATCAGTGCCCAGGGGGCGAGTGGGGCCAACGTCCTGACTTTC
.,.,TRBJ2-7,TRBV28,CASSFARATYEQYF,TGTGCCAGCAGTTTCGCACGAGCAACCTACGAGCAGTACTTC
TRBD2,.,TRBJ2-5,TRBV12-5,CASGLVGLAGVGETQYF,TGTGCTAGTGGTTTGGTGGGACTAGCGGGAGTGGGGGAGACCCAGTACTTC
.,many,TRBJ2-1,TRBV20-1,CSAARGGDEQFF,TGCAGTGCTGCGAGGGGGGGCGATGAGCAGTTCTTC
TRBD1,.,TRBJ2-1,TRBV27,CASSLGLGQGNEQFF,TGTGCCAGCAGTTTAGGGCTGGGACAGGGTAATGAGCAGTTCTTC
.,.,TRBJ2-1,TRBV7-3,CASSLMAEQFF,TGTGCCAGCAGCTTGATGGCTGAGCAGTTCTTC
TRBD1,.,TRBJ1-1,TRBV12-3/TRBV12-4,CASSFGQGSTEAFF,TGTGCCAGCAGTTTCGGACAGGGGAGCACTGAAGCTTTCTTT
.,.,TRBJ1-2,TRBV7-2,CASSLAVSEGARYGYTF,TGTGCCAGCAGCTTAGCTGTTAGTGAAGGGGCCCGCTATGGCTACACCTTC
.,.,TRBJ1-6,TRBV27,CASGSRESYNSPLHF,TGTGCCAGCGGATCCAGGGAAAGCTATAATTCACCCCTCCACTTT
TRBD1,.,TRBJ2-1,TRBV28,CASSLDRDRAYNEQFF,TGTGCCAGCAGTCTGGACCGGGACAGGGCTTACAATGAGCAGTTCTTC
.,few,TRBJ2-3,TRBV12-3/TRBV12-4,CASSLPTRSTDTQYF,TGTGCCAGCAGTTTACCCACAAGAAGCACAGATACGCAGTATTTT
TRBD2,.,TRBJ2-7,TRBV11-3,CASSRSAGVDEQYF,TGTGCCAGCAGCAGGTCCGCGGGAGTAGACGAGCAGTACTTC
.,few,TRBJ2-7,TRBV4-2,CASSQEAEKSYEQYF,TGTGCCAGCAGCCAAGAGGCGGAAAAATCCTACGAGCAGTACTTC
.,.,TRBJ1-2,TRBV29-1,CSVTQSGEYTF,TGCAGCGTGACACAGAGTGGGGAATACACCTTC
TRBD2,.,TRBJ2-5,TRBV15,CATSGGGMETQYF,TGTGCCACCAGTGGCGGGGGGATGGAGACCCAGTACTTC
.,.,TRBJ2-3,TRBV28,CASSFVVASGSYTDTQYF,TGTGCCAGCAGTTTCGTGGTGGCGAGCGGGTCATACACAGATACGCAGTATTTT
.,.,TRBJ2-4,TRBV18,CASSPPLAGIQYF,TGTGCCAGCTCACCACCCCTAGCTGGCATTCAGTACTTC
TRBD1,few,TRBJ2-6,TRBV12-3/TRBV12-4,CASTQYRGAGANVLTF,TGTGCCAGCACTCAATACAGGGGGGCTGGGGCCAACGTCCTGACTTTC
.,once,TRBJ1-5,TRBV20-1,CSAGQIGNQPQHF,TGCAGTGCTGGACAGATCGGCAATCAGCCCCAGCATTTT
TRBD2,.,TRBJ2-5,TRBV9,CASSVGPSGGETQYF,TGTGCCAGCAGCGTAGGCCCTAGCGGGGGGGAGACCCAGTACTTC
.,few,TRBJ2-3,TRBV29-1,CSVRKGSGSSTDTQYF,TGCAGCGTGAGGAAAGGGAGCGGATCTAGCACAGATACGCAGTATTTT
TRBD2,.,TRBJ2-5,TRBV4-2,CASSQRGGETQYF,TGTGCCAGCAGCCAACGGGGGGGAGAGACCCAGTACTTC
TRBD1,.,TRBJ1-5,TRBV5-4,CASSSDRGVSGNQPQHF,TGTGCCAGCAGCTCGGACAGGGGGGTTTCTGGCAATCAGCCCCAGCATTTT
TRBD2,.,TRBJ2-7,TRBV29-1,CSVEGFGLAGANEQYF,TGCAGCGTTGAGGGTTTCGGTCTAGCGGGAGCTAACGAGCAGTACTTC
.,few,TRBJ1-2,TRBV7-6,CASSRRQYYGYTF,TGTGCCAGCAGCCGACGCCAGTACTATGGCTACACCTTC
TRBD2,.,TRBJ2-1,TRBV7-2,CASSDLAGGRGQFF,TGTGCCAGCAGCGACCTAGCGGGGGGTCGGGGGCAGTTCTTC
TRBD1,.,TRBJ1-5,TRBV28,CASSFSGTGNQPQHF,TGTGCCAGCAGTTTCTCCGGGACAGGCAATCAGCCCCAGCATTTT
.,once,TRBJ2-7,TRBV7-2,CASSPRGVSGSSYEQYF,TGTGCCAGCAGCCCCCGGGGTGTGTCAGGAAGCTCCTACGAGCAGTACTTC
.,.,TRBJ1-1,TRBV4-2,CASSQEYRTEAFF,TGTGCCAGCAGCCAAGAGTACAGGACTGAAGCTTTCTTT
.,.,TRBJ2-1,TRBV7-9,CASSPRLVAPSYNGQFF,TGTGCCAGCAGCCCCCGACTAGTAGCACCCTCCTACAATGGGCAGTTCTTC
TRBD2,.,TRBJ2-7,TRBV28,CASSKLPGLAVYEQYF,TGTGCCAGCAGTAAGTTACCGGGACTAGCGGTCTACGAGCAGTACTTC
TRBD1,.,TRBJ2-5,TRBV7-3,CASSPGTGSTQYF,TGTGCCAGCAGCCCTGGGACAGGGAGTACCCAGTACTTC
TRBD1,.,TRBJ2-1,TRBV27,CASSRYRGSYNEQFF,TGTGCCAGCAGCCGATACAGGGGCTCCTACAATGAGCAGTTCTTC
.,.,TRBJ2-2,TRBV7-2,CASSSGTYTGELFF,TGTGCCAGCAGTTCCGGGACATACACCGGGGAGCTGTTTTTT
.,.,TRBJ2-5,TRBV7-9,CASRKAVAGETQYF,TGTGCCAGCAGAAAAGCCGTGGCGGGAGAGACCCAGTACTTC
TRBD1,few,TRBJ1-4,TRBV9,CASSVKEQGAWEKLFF,TGTGCCAGCAGCGTAAAGGAACAGGGGGCTTGGGAAAAACTGTTTTTT
.,.,TRBJ2-4,TRBV28,CASSTAALAKNIQYF,TGTGCCAGCAGTACAGCAGCCCTAGCCAAAAACATTCAGTACTTC
TRBD1,few,TRBJ2-1,TRBV2,CASSDGYRGNNEQFF,TGTGCCAGCAGTGATGGGTACAGGGGGAACAATGAGCAGTTCTTC
.,.,TRBJ2-2,TRBV5-5,CASSLWGNTGELFF,TGTGCCAGCAGCTTGTGGGGGAACACCGGGGAGCTGTTTTTT